This T cell receptor beta chain was captured by sequencing in a study of blood T cell repertoires in COVID-19. Study summary: Nucleic acid was either cDNA or gDNA, and it came from T cells, B-cell-depleted T cells, or PBMCs.

V trimming: 3 bases; J trimming: 4 bases; junction bases outside the gene matches: 7. There are 14 residues in the CDR3. The germline V gene has CDR1 DFQATT and CDR2 SNEGSKA (reference sequence). TCRdb's table, derived via immunoSEQ multiplex PCR, lists solely in-frame clones and lacks some. The sample holds fewer than 250,000 clones; 70% to 90% are singletons and the top ten take about 2.5%. The rearrangement joins TRBV20-1 to TRBJ2-7; 9 bases map to TRBD1. The origin of this receptor is a man aged 25-45 years with COVID-19, enrolled during active disease. The source material was peripheral blood. CDR3 in amino acids: CSASAGTGTYEQYF. The DNA for the CDR3 is TGCAGTGCTAGTGCCGGGACAGGGACGTACGAGCAGTACTTC.